This TCR beta chain stems from a study of shared clonotypes between healthy human individuals. Study conclusions and caveats: On the whole, naive subsets had larger estimated richness than memory subsets had. Large depth notwithstanding, sorted-subset sequencing proved incomplete by rarefaction.

Naive CD8 cells lacked CD45RO, underwent positive selection for CCR7 and left out terminally differentiated effector memory CD45RA+ cells. The authors' processing: In the immunoSEQ data, sequences were junction-only and lacked quality scores, so filtering differed. Profiled with immunoSEQ multiplex PCR; TCRdb holds only in-frame clones, not every one. That table supplies the V and J calls and clone size; D and trimming were determined from the DNA. The sample consists of under 1 million clones, around 96% of them appearing once. Germline V gene data show CDR1 as MNHNS and CDR2 as SASEGT. This CDR3 spans 13 amino acids. Trimming shortened V by 3 bases and J by 1 base, and 7 bases separated the two germline ends. This clone showed up just a few times. What it binds is not known.

This sequence joins TRBV6-1 and TRBJ2-7; D may be TRBD1 (5 bases). Sequencing was carried out using naive CD8+ T cells sorted from blood. The clonotype comes from a man in his thirties or forties in good health. CDR3 residues: CASSDRASYEQYF. CDR3 coding DNA: TGTGCCAGCAGTGACAGGGCTTCCTACGAGCAGTACTTC.